The clone carrying this TCR beta chain was recorded many times. Its antigen is not known. TCRdb used MiXCR to reprocess the 5' RACE reads, holding one entry per CDR3 protein. The table has 250,000 to 400,000 distinct CDR3 sequences, around 15% seen once. These data come from a study of T-cell memory formation after mild COVID-19. The study's findings and limits: Memory cells collected pre-infection included some clones that later responded, suggesting cross-reactive memory joined.

V was trimmed by 7 bases and J by 1 base, leaving 11 bases between them. The CDR3 consists of 14 residues. Per germline, CDR1 MNHEY and CDR2 SVGAGI. Material for sequencing was PBMCs or a T cell subset sorted from them (not recorded which). The chain is built from TRBV6-5 and TRBJ2-1; weak D call: TRBD1 (5 bases). This TCR came from a man between 18 and 29 years old who had mild COVID-19 (a few samples of this study predate the infection). Cell type and time point are not known. The CDR3 DNA reads as TGTGCCAGCAAAAGGGCAGGGTCCTACAATGAGCAGTTCTTC. It translates to CASKRAGSYNEQFF.